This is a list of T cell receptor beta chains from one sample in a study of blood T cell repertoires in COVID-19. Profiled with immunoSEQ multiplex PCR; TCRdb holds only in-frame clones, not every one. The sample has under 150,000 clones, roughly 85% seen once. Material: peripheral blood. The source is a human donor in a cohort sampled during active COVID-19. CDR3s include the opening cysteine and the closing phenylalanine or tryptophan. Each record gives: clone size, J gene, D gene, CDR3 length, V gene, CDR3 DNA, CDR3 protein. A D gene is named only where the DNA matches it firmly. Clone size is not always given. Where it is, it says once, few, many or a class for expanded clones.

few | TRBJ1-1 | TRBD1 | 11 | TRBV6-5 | TGTGCCAGCAGTACCCCGGACAGGGCTTTCTTT | CASSTPDRAFF
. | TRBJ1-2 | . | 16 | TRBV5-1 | TGCGCCAGCAGCTTCCAGTTCCCGAACTCCGGGAGGGGCTACACCTTC | CASSFQFPNSGRGYTF
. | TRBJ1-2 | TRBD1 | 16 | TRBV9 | TGTGCCAGCAGCGCCCCTAAGGGGGGACAGGAGTATGGCTACACCTTC | CASSAPKGGQEYGYTF
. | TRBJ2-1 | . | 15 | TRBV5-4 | TGTGCCAGCAGCTTTGGAGGGGGGGAGGTATATGAGCAGTTCTTC | CASSFGGGEVYEQFF
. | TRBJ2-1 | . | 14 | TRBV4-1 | TGCGCCAGCAGCCGACGAACTAGCCCCAATGAGCAGTTCTTC | CASSRRTSPNEQFF
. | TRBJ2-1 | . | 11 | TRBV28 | TGTGCCAGCAGCCGTTACAATGAGCAGTTCTTC | CASSRYNEQFF
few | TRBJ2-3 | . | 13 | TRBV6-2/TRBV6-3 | TGTGCCAGCAGTTCACTGGTTGAGGATACGCAGTATTTT | CASSSLVEDTQYF
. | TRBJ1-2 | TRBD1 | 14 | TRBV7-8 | TGTGCCAGCAGCTTGTCGGGACAGAACTATGGCTACACCTTC | CASSLSGQNYGYTF
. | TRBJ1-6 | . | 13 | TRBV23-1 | TGCGCCAGCAGTCAGGGACGGACAGAGAGTCTCCACTTT | CASSQGRTESLHF
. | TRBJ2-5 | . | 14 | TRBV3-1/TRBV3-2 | TGTGCCAGCAGCCATAGTGGGGCGCCTGAGACCCAGTACTTC | CASSHSGAPETQYF
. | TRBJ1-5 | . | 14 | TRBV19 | TGTGCCATTGGATTGGGAGGGACGAATCAGCCCCAGCATTTT | CAIGLGGTNQPQHF
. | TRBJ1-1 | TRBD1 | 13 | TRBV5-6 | TGTGCCAGCAGCTCACAGGGGGGACTTGAAGCTTTCTTT | CASSSQGGLEAFF
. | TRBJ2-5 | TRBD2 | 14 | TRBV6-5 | TGTGCCAGCGCCAAATTAGCGGGATGGGAGACCCAGTACTTC | CASAKLAGWETQYF
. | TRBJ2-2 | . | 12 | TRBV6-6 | TGTGCCAGCACCCCAGGCACCGGGGAGCTGTTTTTT | CASTPGTGELFF
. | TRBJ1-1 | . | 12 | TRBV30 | TGTGCCTGGAGTCCGTCGGACACTGAAGCTTTCTTT | CAWSPSDTEAFF
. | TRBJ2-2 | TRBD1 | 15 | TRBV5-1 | TGCGCCAGCAGCTTGGGGACAGGGGGGACCGGGGAGCTGTTTTTT | CASSLGTGGTGELFF